These 32 T cell receptor beta chains came from one sample sequenced in a study of identical twins. TCRdb reprocessed the 5' RACE reads via MiXCR and lists one record per CDR3 protein. This sample has around 1.7 million distinct CDR3 sequences, with about 32% found just once. Specimen: cord blood. The receptors here all came from a newborn girl in good health.

This clonotype has only a few counts. The chain uses TRBV4-2 and TRBJ2-3; 7 bases are a match to TRBD2. This CDR3 contains 16 residues. CDR1 and CDR2 from the germline V gene are LGHNA and YNFKEQ. Trimming at V came to 4 bases and at J to 0 bases, leaving 7 bases not matched to a gene. The chain's CDR3 is CASSPSSGSSTDTQYF. CDR3 DNA sequence: TGTGCCAGCAGCCCCTCTAGCGGCTCCAGCACAGATACGCAGTATTTT.

This clonotype was seen a handful of times. V and J are TRBV20-1 and TRBJ2-3, with TRBD2 matching over 8 bases. The CDR3 sequence is 16 residues long. Germline-derived CDR1 and CDR2 are DFQATT and SNEGSKA (reference sequence). The V gene end was trimmed by 3 bases and the J gene end by 2 bases; junction bases not matched to a gene: 10. The CDR3: CSARSGSGDDTDTQYF. The CDR3 DNA sequence: TGCAGTGCTAGGTCGGGTAGCGGGGATGACACAGATACGCAGTATTTT.

The V and J genes are TRBV6-2 or TRBV6-3 and TRBJ2-5; 11 bases line up with TRBD2. Germline loops: CDR1 MNHEY, CDR2 SVGEGT. The CDR3 runs to 17 residues. The V segment lost 2 bases and the J segment 4 bases; nucleotides outside the gene matches: 9. The CDR3 region is CASSYGRLAGFSETQYF. CDR3 nucleotide sequence: TGTGCCAGCAGTTACGGGAGACTAGCGGGGTTTTCAGAGACCCAGTACTTC.

This clonotype was counted once. This clone may be a read error of a much larger clone one base away. This sequence joins TRBV29-1 and TRBJ2-7, with TRBD2 as a possible D gene (5 bases). There are 15 residues in the CDR3. The germline gives CDR1 SQVTM, CDR2 ANQGSEA. The CDR3 sequence is CSAEERAASSYEQYF. In DNA, the CDR3 is TGCAGCGCTGAAGAGAGGGCGGCTAGCTCCTACGAGCAGTACTTC.

The V and J genes are TRBV20-1 and TRBJ1-1, with D unresolved. Looked up from germline, CDR1 is DFQATT and CDR2 is SNEGSKA (reference sequence). V shed 5 bases and J shed 7 bases, with 11 bases lying between them. This CDR3 has 11 amino acids. The CDR3 region has the DNA TGCAGTGCTCTCCCCCGGGTTGAAGCTTTCTTT. It translates to CSALPRVEAFF.

This clonotype turned up a few times. The gene calls are TRBV5-1 and TRBJ2-1; TRBD2 matches at 7 bases. The CDR3 is 14 residues long. J gave up 5 bases and V 0 bases, and 2 bases lay outside the gene matches. Germline V gene data show CDR1 as SGHRS and CDR2 as YFSETQ. This CDR3 reads CASSLVTSHNEQFF. In nucleotides, the CDR3 is TGCGCCAGCAGCTTGGTGACTAGCCACAATGAGCAGTTCTTC.

There are a few counts of this clonotype. The V call is TRBV30, the J call TRBJ2-7; D ambiguous. The DNA end is a closer match to TRBJ2-5, so the J assignment may be wrong. Germline CDR1 is GTSNPN and CDR2 is SVGIG (reference sequence). CDR3 length: 12 residues. In DNA, the CDR3 is TGTGCCTGGAGTGTCTTTCGGGAGACCCAGTACTTC. Protein: CAWSVFRETQYF.

The chain combines TRBV20-1 with TRBJ1-4, with 11 positions matching TRBD1. Germline V lookup: CDR1 DFQATT, CDR2 SNEGSKA (reference sequence). This CDR3 comprises 16 residues. V gave up 6 bases and J gave up 0 bases; unmatched junction bases: 6. In nucleotides, the CDR3 is TGCAGTGCCGGACAGGGGGCGCCCTCAACTAATGAAAAACTGTTTTTT. Encoded protein: CSAGQGAPSTNEKLFF.

This chain links TRBV5-4 with TRBJ2-7; D is uncertain. The germline V gene has CDR1 SGHNT and CDR2 YYREEE (reference sequence). V was trimmed by 0 bases and J by 7 bases, leaving 17 bases between them. The length of the CDR3 is 15 residues. In DNA form, the CDR3 reads TGTGCCAGCAGCTTGGTTGGGGAATCCTACAATGAGCAGTACTTC. Its protein is CASSLVGESYNEQYF.

The chain is built from TRBV14 and TRBJ1-1; 7 bases agree with TRBD1. The CDR3 length is 13 residues. The trim removed 5 bases at V and 4 bases at J, leaving 4 bases unmatched. The germline gives CDR1 SGHDN, CDR2 FVKESK. The CDR3 sequence is CASSLRGPTEAFF. As DNA, the CDR3 is TGTGCCAGCAGCTTAAGGGGGCCCACTGAAGCTTTCTTT.

This clonotype was detected only a few times. The genes are TRBV5-1 and TRBJ2-3; tentative D call: TRBD2 (5 bases). Germline CDR1 and CDR2: SGHRS and YFSETQ. V lost 1 base to trimming and J lost 4 bases, with 13 bases between them. There are 15 residues in the CDR3. The CDR3 coding sequence is TGCGCCAGCAGCTTGTCTCTACTAGTTGCAGATACGCAGTATTTT. Translation gives CASSLSLLVADTQYF.

The chain uses TRBV7-9 and TRBJ2-5, with a tentative D call TRBD2 (5 bases). The end of the DNA fits TRBJ2-7 better, so the J call may be wrong. The CDR3 sequence is 12 residues long. Germline V gene data show CDR1 as SEHNR and CDR2 as FQNEAQ (reference sequence). The CDR3 DNA reads as TGTGCCAGCAGCACGGAGGCACCCGAGCAGTACTTC. This codes for CASSTEAPEQYF.

The table lists this clonotype with a few counts. V usage is TRBV6-2 or TRBV6-3 and J usage is TRBJ1-5; D remains ambiguous. Germline CDR1 MNHEY, CDR2 SVGEGT. The CDR3 runs to 17 residues. The V end was cut by 2 bases, the J end by 2 bases, with 16 bases between. Written as DNA, the CDR3 is TGTGCCAGCAGTTACAGAGGCGCAAGGGCGGGCAATCAGCCCCAGCATTTT. As protein: CASSYRGARAGNQPQHF.

This rearrangement joins TRBV27 to TRBJ1-5; D may be TRBD1 (6 bases). Germline V CDR1 and CDR2: MNHEY, SMNVEV (reference sequence). This CDR3 has 15 amino acids. V lost 1 base and J lost 3, with 10 bases in between. The CDR3 DNA sequence: TGTGCCAGCAGTTTATTGGGGACAAACAATCAGCCCCAGCATTTT. It is translated as CASSLLGTNNQPQHF.

This clonotype was seen at least ten times. V is TRBV5-1 and J is TRBJ1-2, with D possibly matching TRBD1 (6 bases). Trimming removed 0 bases at V and 3 bases at J, with 9 bases between. Germline V CDR1 and CDR2: SGHRS, YFSETQ. This CDR3 spans 14 amino acids. The CDR3: CASSLEQGDYGYTF. The DNA for the CDR3 is TGCGCCAGCAGCTTGGAACAGGGAGACTATGGCTACACCTTC.

The table lists this clonotype with a few counts. The rearrangement joins TRBV20-1 to TRBJ1-5; D remains unclear. Germline lookup yields CDR1 DFQATT and CDR2 SNEGSKA (reference sequence). The CDR3 runs 13 residues. The CDR3 is CRVGWGSNQPQHF. CDR3 in DNA: TGCAGAGTTGGGTGGGGTAGCAATCAGCCCCAGCATTTT.

The rearrangement uses TRBV27 and TRBJ1-5; D unresolved. Germline CDR1 reads MNHEY; CDR2 reads SMNVEV (reference sequence). The V end lost 3 bases, the J end lost 4 bases, and 10 bases lay between the germline ends. CDR3 length equals 14 residues. The DNA of the CDR3 is TGTGCCAGCAGTTTGACCGAGGAGAATCAGCCCCAGCATTTT. This codes for CASSLTEENQPQHF.

This clonotype was detected only a few times. V usage is TRBV15 and J usage is TRBJ2-1, with D possibly TRBD1 on 5 matching bases. CDR3 size: 15 residues. The germline V gene encodes CDR1 LNHNV and CDR2 YYDKDF (reference sequence). V was pared by 0 bases and J by 4 bases, with 10 bases between. The CDR3 region is CATSRDQRQYNEQFF. For the CDR3, the DNA is TGTGCCACCAGCAGAGACCAAAGACAGTACAATGAGCAGTTCTTC.

This clonotype has just a few counts. The V gene is TRBV11-2, the J gene TRBJ1-1; D gene uncertain. The CDR3 is 16 residues long. CDR1 and CDR2 from the germline V gene are SGHAT and FQNNGV. V gave up 1 base and J gave up 4 bases, with 16 bases separating them. The CDR3 DNA reads TGTGCCAGCAGCTTAGTCCCGGGGAGGGTCAGCACTGAAGCTTTCTTT. Amino acids: CASSLVPGRVSTEAFF.

The J gene is TRBJ2-5, the V gene TRBV28; D is perhaps TRBD1 (7 bases). The J call may be mistaken, given a closer DNA end match to TRBJ2-7. The CDR3 has 14 residues. Germline V gene lookup returns CDR1 MDHEN and CDR2 SYDVKM. The CDR3 spells CASSPRDRKGEQYF. The CDR3 DNA reads TGTGCCAGCAGTCCGCGGGACAGAAAAGGCGAGCAGTACTTC.

This chain uses TRBV18 with TRBJ2-7; D perhaps matches TRBD2 (7 bases). The CDR3 covers 15 residues. Trimming removed 5 bases at V and 0 bases at J, with 14 bases between. Germline-derived CDR1 and CDR2 are KGHSH and LQKENI. CDR3 DNA: TGTGCCAGCTCAATAGGGCGGGGGCACTCCTACGAGCAGTACTTC. Translating gives CASSIGRGHSYEQYF.

This rearrangement joins TRBV25-1 to TRBJ1-4, with D possibly TRBD1 on 6 matching bases. V was shortened by 7 bases and J by 6 bases, with 18 bases between the two germline ends. The CDR3 extends over 15 amino acids. Germline CDR1 is MGHDK and CDR2 is SYGVNS. The DNA for the CDR3 is TGTGCCAGCACCCCCTTCAGGGGAATGGATGAAAAACTGTTTTTT. It codes for CASTPFRGMDEKLFF.

The chain links TRBV20-1 to TRBJ1-5, with 7 nucleotides matching TRBD1. CDR1 is DFQATT, CDR2 SNEGSKA, per germline (reference sequence). The CDR3 has 14 amino acids. The V segment lost 4 bases and the J segment 3 bases; nucleotides outside the gene matches: 6. DNA of the CDR3: TGCAGTGCTATTCCGGGACAGTCCAATCAGCCCCAGCATTTT. This codes for CSAIPGQSNQPQHF.

The chain is built from TRBV9 and TRBJ2-1; 10 positions agree with TRBD2. Unmatched junction bases numbered 10, after V lost 4 bases and J lost 3 bases. The CDR3 runs to 17 residues. Germline lookup yields CDR1 SGDLS and CDR2 YYNGEE. CDR3: CASSPLSGTSDYNEQFF. CDR3 DNA: TGTGCCAGCAGCCCCCTCTCCGGGACTAGCGACTACAATGAGCAGTTCTTC.

This clonotype has only one observation. This chain links TRBV10-3 with TRBJ2-5, with D possibly being TRBD1 (5 bases). The tail of the sequence fits TRBJ2-7 better, so the J call may be wrong. This CDR3 has 14 residues. The germline V gene has CDR1 ENHRY and CDR2 SYGVKD. Written as DNA, the CDR3 is TGTGCCATCAGTGCAGGGAAAAGGGACTACGAGCAGTACTTC. Amino acids: CAISAGKRDYEQYF.

This chain links TRBV7-9 with TRBJ1-4; TRBD1 matches at 7 bases. CDR3 length: 18 residues. The ends lost 5 bases at V and 0 bases at J; junction bases unmatched: 12. Germline V gene sequence: CDR1 SEHNR, CDR2 FQNEAQ (reference sequence). The CDR3 nucleotides read TGTGCCAGCAGCCCGGGGACAGTTGTGGGATCAACTAATGAAAAACTGTTTTTT. As protein: CASSPGTVVGSTNEKLFF.

At least ten counts were recorded for this clonotype. The chain couples TRBV5-1 to TRBJ2-1, with 7 bases that match TRBD2. The CDR3 has 14 residues. CDR1 is SGHRS and CDR2 is YFSETQ in the germline V gene. V gave up 4 bases and J gave up 5 bases; unmatched junction bases: 6. The CDR3 DNA follows: TGCGCCAGCAGCATCCGGGACTATCACAATGAGCAGTTCTTC. It is translated as CASSIRDYHNEQFF.

In this sample, this clonotype turned up a few times. This rearrangement joins TRBV20-1 to TRBJ2-3; D is undetermined. The CDR3 spans 14 residues. V was clipped by 4 bases and J by 0 bases, with 11 bases between them. CDR1 and CDR2 from the germline V gene are DFQATT and SNEGSKA (reference sequence). The DNA of the CDR3 is TGCAGTGCTAAGTCCCAACTTAGCACAGATACGCAGTATTTT. This codes for CSAKSQLSTDTQYF.

The sample holds a few counts of this clonotype. The CDR3 coding sequence is TGTGCCACCAGTGATTTTGGGACGGCACCGGTCGGCACAGATACGCAGTATTTT. As protein: CATSDFGTAPVGTDTQYF. The chain couples TRBV24-1 to TRBJ2-3; either TRBD1 or TRBD2 may supply D (5 bases each). Germline V gives CDR1 KGHDR, CDR2 SFDVKD. Between the trimmed V and J ends, which lost 1 base and 1 base, there was a span of 17 bases. The CDR3 runs 18 residues.

The rearrangement joins TRBV6-1 to TRBJ2-3, with 9 bases matching TRBD2. This CDR3 has 17 residues. Trimming removed 4 bases from V and 0 bases from J; junction bases left unmatched: 8. From germline, CDR1 is MNHNS and CDR2 SASEGT. The CDR3 reads CASSGGSGGLSTDTQYF. The CDR3, as DNA: TGTGCCAGCAGTGGTGGTAGCGGGGGCCTCAGCACAGATACGCAGTATTTT.

The J gene is TRBJ2-7, the V gene TRBV12-3 or TRBV12-4; unclear D gene. CDR3 size: 14 residues. The V gene lost 6 bases and the J gene lost 2 bases, with 14 bases spanning the gap. The CDR3 reads CASSPGPRAYEQYF. The CDR3 nucleotides read TGTGCCAGCAGCCCCGGACCTAGGGCCTACGAGCAGTACTTC.

The CDR3 nucleotides are TGTGCCAGCAGCCCTCAGATCGGGGGAGATACGCAGTATTTT. Its translation: CASSPQIGGDTQYF. The rearrangement links TRBV11-2 to TRBJ2-3; D perhaps matches TRBD2 (6 bases). This CDR3 contains 14 residues. Germline loops: CDR1 SGHAT, CDR2 FQNNGV. The ends were cut back, 5 bases at V and 5 bases at J, with 14 bases in the middle.